These 17 T cell receptor beta chains were all obtained from the same sample, sequenced in a study of T cell repertoires in cytomegalovirus infection. These receptors lack a known antigen. TCRdb reprocessed the reads via MiXCR and lists one record per CDR3 protein. The sample records 110,000 to 150,000 distinct CDR3 sequences, around 32% being singletons. Sequenced here: CD8+ T cells from cultured PBMCs, sampled from culture after CMV antigen stimulation. Source of these receptors: a human donor in good health (CMV status not recorded). Some clones in this sample may be carry-over from other donors' samples.

This sequence joins TRBV24-1 and TRBJ2-1, with TRBD1 as a possible D gene (7 bases). The V gene's germline CDR1 is KGHDR and CDR2 SFDVKD. The CDR3 has 13 residues. Trimming took 11 bases from V and 4 from J, leaving 14 bases between them. The CDR3 region has the DNA TGTGCCATCAGGGGGGCAGTTTACAATGAGCAGTTCTTC. Its translation: CAIRGAVYNEQFF.

The rearrangement links TRBV12-3 or TRBV12-4 to TRBJ2-7, with 9 nucleotides matching TRBD2. The trim removed 2 bases at V and 5 bases at J, leaving 4 bases unmatched. This CDR3 comprises 14 residues. The CDR3 loop reads CASSLSGGLDEQYF. In DNA form, the CDR3 reads TGTGCCAGCAGTTTAAGCGGGGGGCTGGACGAGCAGTACTTC.

In its sample, this clonotype was seen a few times. This chain joins TRBV4-1 and TRBJ1-1; 8 bases map to TRBD1. The CDR3 is 16 residues long. CDR1 MGHRA and CDR2 YSYEKL come from the germline V gene. V lost 6 bases to trimming and J lost 0 bases; unmatched junction nucleotides: 9. The CDR3 loop reads CASRPQGAGMNTEAFF. The DNA for the CDR3 is TGCGCCAGCAGACCTCAGGGGGCCGGTATGAACACTGAAGCTTTCTTT.

This clonotype was counted only a few times. The rearrangement joins TRBV28 to TRBJ2-1, with 8 bases matching TRBD2. Losses at the gene ends were 6 bases for V and 5 bases for J; bases not matched to a gene: 12. The CDR3 has 16 residues. Germline lookup yields CDR1 MDHEN and CDR2 SYDVKM. This CDR3 is CASRPLPGGPHNEQFF. DNA for the CDR3: TGTGCCAGCAGGCCCTTGCCGGGGGGGCCCCACAATGAGCAGTTCTTC. The full variable domain, its missing parts supplied by reference TRBV28 and TRBJ2-1, is DVKVTQSSRYLVKRTGEKVFLECVQDMDHENMFWYRQDPGLGLRLIYFSYDVKMKEKGDIPEGYSVSREKKERFSLILESASTNQTSMYLCASRPLPGGPHNEQFFGPGTRLTVL.

This sequence joins TRBV10-2 and TRBJ2-7; D possibly corresponds to TRBD1 (6 bases). Germline CDR1 is WSHSY and CDR2 is SAAADI. The V end was cut by 3 bases, the J end by 0 bases, with 12 bases between. The CDR3 covers 15 residues. The CDR3: CASSDIWDNSYEQYF. The CDR3, as DNA: TGCGCCAGCAGTGATATTTGGGACAACTCCTACGAGCAGTACTTC.

For this clonotype: At one end the junction does not follow the germline gene, possibly because of a read error. The chain couples TRBV7-8 to TRBJ2-1; 8 positions agree with TRBD2. In germline, CDR1 is SGHVS, CDR2 FQNEAQ. This CDR3 contains 13 residues. CDR3 in DNA: TGTGCCAGCAGCTTTGAGGGGGGCGGGGGGACCACTTTC. Encoded protein: CASSFEGGGGTTF.

The V call is TRBV9, the J call TRBJ2-1; 9 nucleotides align to TRBD2. The CDR3 consists of 15 residues. Unmatched junction bases numbered 11, after V lost 4 bases and J lost 9 bases. Germline-derived CDR1 and CDR2 are SGDLS and YYNGEE. CDR3 DNA sequence: TGTGCCAGCAGCAAAAGCGGGGGGACCGCTGGTGAGCAGTTCTTC. As protein: CASSKSGGTAGEQFF.

The gene calls are TRBV2 and TRBJ2-7; D not resolved. The germline V gene encodes CDR1 SNHLY and CDR2 FYNNEI. The ends were cut back, 6 bases at V and 1 base at J, with 10 bases in the middle. The CDR3 has 13 amino acids. The CDR3 is CASRGHLSYEQYF. The CDR3 nucleotides read TGTGCCAGCAGGGGCCATTTGTCCTACGAGCAGTACTTC.

This clonotype has more than one count but fewer than ten. J is TRBJ2-4 and V is TRBV27; 9 nucleotides match TRBD1. The CDR3 extends over 15 amino acids. V lost 5 bases to trimming and J lost 1 base; unmatched junction nucleotides: 3. From germline, CDR1 is MNHEY and CDR2 SMNVEV (reference sequence). The DNA of the CDR3 is TGTGCCAGCAGTCCAGGACAGGGGGCCAAAAACATTCAGTACTTC. It yields the protein CASSPGQGAKNIQYF.

This clonotype was picked up a small number of times. The DNA of the CDR3 is TGTGCCAGCAGCTTTAGCGGGGGACACCAAGAGACCCAGTACTTC. Translated, it gives CASSFSGGHQETQYF. V and J are TRBV7-8 and TRBJ2-5; TRBD2 aligns across 9 bases. CDR1 is SGHVS, CDR2 FQNEAQ, per germline. CDR3 length: 15 residues. V dropped 3 bases and J dropped 0; count of bases not matched to a gene: 2.

CDR3 sequence (DNA): TGCAGTGCTCGCTTAATAAATTACAATGAGCAGTTCTTC. This sequence encodes CSARLINYNEQFF. The chain recombines TRBV20-1 with TRBJ2-1; D remains unclear. With 5 bases removed from V and 4 bases from J, the gap between germline ends came to 12 bases. Germline V lookup: CDR1 DFQATT, CDR2 SNEGSKA (reference sequence). The CDR3 loop spans 13 amino acids.

The genes are TRBV4-1 and TRBJ2-7; D might be TRBD1 (7 bases). This CDR3 is 14 amino acids long. The V end lost 4 bases, the J end lost 1 base, and 11 bases lay between the germline ends. Per the germline V gene, CDR1 is MGHRA and CDR2 is YSYEKL. CDR3 in DNA: TGCGCCAGCAGCCCAGGGGGGAGGTCCTACGAGCAGTACTTC. Amino acid sequence: CASSPGGRSYEQYF.

In its sample, this clonotype was seen once. The V call is TRBV27, the J call TRBJ2-1; 9 bases match TRBD2. The V and J ends lost 2 bases and 4 bases, in that order; junction bases with no gene match: 6. Germline CDR1 reads MNHEY; CDR2 reads SMNVEV (reference sequence). The CDR3 sequence is 16 residues long. CDR3 in amino acids: CASSLQSSGAYNEQFF. DNA of the CDR3: TGTGCCAGCAGTTTACAGTCTAGCGGGGCGTACAATGAGCAGTTCTTC.

This clonotype occurred a few times. The rearrangement links TRBV12-3 or TRBV12-4 to TRBJ1-5; 7 positions match TRBD1. This CDR3 is built from 15 residues. The ends lost 4 bases at V and 6 bases at J; junction bases unmatched: 9. The CDR3 here is CASSSFTGATQPQHF. The CDR3, as DNA: TGTGCCAGCAGTTCGTTTACAGGGGCTACTCAGCCCCAGCATTTT.

This clonotype was observed a few times. J is TRBJ2-7 and V is TRBV4-1, with D possibly matching TRBD1 (6 bases). Germline values: CDR1 MGHRA, CDR2 YSYEKL. The CDR3 is 15 residues long. Trimming pared 3 bases from V and 0 bases from J, leaving 12 bases between. For the CDR3, the DNA is TGCGCCAGCAGCCAGCGGACAGAGAGCTCCTACGAGCAGTACTTC. This sequence encodes CASSQRTESSYEQYF.

The rearrangement joins TRBV6-5 to TRBJ2-1; TRBD2 matches 7 bases. The germline V gene has CDR1 MNHEY and CDR2 SVGAGI. The CDR3 is 15 amino acids. The junction had 11 bases not matched to a gene; V was cut back by 6 bases and J by 6 bases. The CDR3 sequence is CASSALAGRVNEQFF. CDR3 DNA: TGTGCCAGCAGCGCCTTGGCAGGGAGGGTCAATGAGCAGTTCTTC.

This rearrangement joins TRBV19 to TRBJ2-7; 7 nucleotides align to TRBD1. The CDR3 contains 14 residues. V was clipped by 5 bases and J by 0 bases; unmatched bases: 4. Germline lookup yields CDR1 LNHDA and CDR2 SQIVND (reference sequence). The CDR3 is CASSLQGSSYEQYF. The CDR3 nucleotides are TGTGCCAGTAGTTTACAGGGGAGCTCCTACGAGCAGTACTTC.